The 10 T cell receptor beta chains below all came from one sample that was sequenced in a study of blood T cell repertoires in COVID-19. Clones were read by immunoSEQ multiplex PCR, and TCRdb kept only the in-frame ones, dropping some. The sample holds about 240,000 clones; around 90% are singletons and the top ten take 5.5% to 7.5%. The source material was peripheral blood. Receptors originate from a woman in her seventies with active or convalescent COVID-19.

The rearrangement uses TRBV5-1 and TRBJ2-5, with D tentatively TRBD1 (6 bases). V lost 5 bases, J lost 1 base, and 12 bases lay in between. Per the germline V gene, CDR1 is SGHRS and CDR2 is YFSETQ. The CDR3 length is 14 residues. The DNA of the CDR3 is TGCGCCAGCAGTTCAGGGGATATCCAAGAGACCCAGTACTTC. Encoded protein: CASSSGDIQETQYF.

This clone was counted once. The rearrangement links TRBV15 to TRBJ1-1; D is uncertain. With 2 bases removed from V and 1 base from J, the gap between germline ends came to 8 bases. The CDR3 is 14 amino acids. Germline V gene data show CDR1 as LNHNV and CDR2 as YYDKDF (reference sequence). The CDR3 reads CATSRSRENTEAFF. CDR3 nucleotide sequence: TGTGCCACCAGCAGAAGTCGGGAGAACACTGAAGCTTTCTTT.

This chain links TRBV5-8 with TRBJ1-1, with D uncertain. Germline-derived CDR1 and CDR2 are SGHTS and YDEGEE. The CDR3 spans 14 residues. Trimming shortened V by 3 bases and J by 6 bases, and 15 bases separated the two germline ends. The CDR3 DNA reads TGTGCCAGCAGCTCTTTTGGGAGATTCGCTGAAGCTTTCTTT. It is translated as CASSSFGRFAEAFF.

Written as DNA, the CDR3 is TGTGCCAGCAGCTTAGGCCTCAGGGTCGGGGAGCAGTTCTTC. The encoded protein is CASSLGLRVGEQFF. V is TRBV13 and J is TRBJ2-1; tentative D call: TRBD1 (5 bases). Trimming stripped 0 bases from V and 10 bases from J, with 13 bases between. The CDR3 spans 14 residues. The germline V gene has CDR1 PRHDT and CDR2 FYEKMQ (reference sequence).

The gene calls are TRBV19 and TRBJ2-7; tentatively, D is TRBD2 (5 bases). From germline, CDR1 is LNHDA and CDR2 SQIVND (reference sequence). V dropped 4 bases and J dropped 7 bases, with 14 bases sitting between them. CDR3 length: 13 amino acids. Written as DNA, the CDR3 is TGTGCCAGTAGTAGCGTCCCGGGGAGTGAGCAGTACTTC. Translation gives CASSSVPGSEQYF.

The V gene is TRBV3-1 (or the pseudogene TRBV3-2), the J gene TRBJ2-2; 7 bases agree with TRBD1. The germline V gene encodes CDR1 LGHDT and CDR2 YNNKEL (reference sequence). This CDR3 spans 15 amino acids. V shed 0 bases and J 4 bases; nucleotides not matched to a gene: 2. The CDR3: CASSQEPGGTGELFF. In DNA, the CDR3 is TGTGCCAGCAGCCAAGAACCAGGGGGCACCGGGGAGCTGTTTTTT.

The rearrangement links TRBV21-1 to TRBJ1-3; the table's D call TRBD1 went unverified against the DNA. TRBV21-1 is a pseudogene locus. The CDR3 covers 15 residues. The CDR3 sequence: CASSKARTDRNTIYF. DNA of the CDR3: TGTGCCAGCAGCAAAGCGAGGACAGACAGAAACACCATATATTTT.

This sequence joins TRBV20-1 and TRBJ2-3, with a tentative D call TRBD1 (7 bases). Germline CDR1 DFQATT, CDR2 SNEGSKA (reference sequence). Trimming shortened V by 3 bases and J by 3 bases, and 13 bases separated the two germline ends. The CDR3 extends over 14 amino acids. Here the CDR3 DNA reads TGCAGTGCTAGTGGAGGGGGCGGGACAGATACGCAGTATTTT. Translated, it gives CSASGGGGTDTQYF.

The V gene is TRBV5-4, the J gene TRBJ1-3; 7 bases match TRBD1. The CDR3 loop spans 17 amino acids. J gave up 2 bases and V 5 bases, and 13 bases lay outside the gene matches. Germline lookup yields CDR1 SGHNT and CDR2 YYREEE (reference sequence). CDR3 protein: CASSYGPTGETGNTIYF. CDR3 DNA sequence: TGTGCCAGCAGTTACGGACCAACAGGGGAAACTGGAAACACCATATATTTT.

The table lists this clone with a count of one. The gene calls are TRBV4-2 and TRBJ1-4; 10 bases align to TRBD1. The V and J ends lost 1 base and 7 bases, in that order; junction bases with no gene match: 6. Germline CDR1 is LGHNA and CDR2 is YNFKEQ. This CDR3 has 16 amino acids. DNA of the CDR3: TGTGCCAGCAGCCAAGCGACAGGGGGCTTAGGTGAAAAACTGTTTTTT. Translation: CASSQATGGLGEKLFF.